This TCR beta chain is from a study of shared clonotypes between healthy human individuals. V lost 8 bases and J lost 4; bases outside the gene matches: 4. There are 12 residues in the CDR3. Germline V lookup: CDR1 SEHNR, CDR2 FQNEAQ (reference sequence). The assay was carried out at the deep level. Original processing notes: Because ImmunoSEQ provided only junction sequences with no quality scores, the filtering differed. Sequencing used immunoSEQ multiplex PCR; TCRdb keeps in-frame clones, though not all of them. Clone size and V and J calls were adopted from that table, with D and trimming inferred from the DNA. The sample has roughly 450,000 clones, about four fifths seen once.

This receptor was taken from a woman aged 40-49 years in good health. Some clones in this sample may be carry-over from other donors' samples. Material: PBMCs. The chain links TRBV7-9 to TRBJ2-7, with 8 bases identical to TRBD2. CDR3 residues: CASGASGYEQYF. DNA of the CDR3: TGTGCCAGCGGGGCTAGCGGGTACGAGCAGTACTTC.